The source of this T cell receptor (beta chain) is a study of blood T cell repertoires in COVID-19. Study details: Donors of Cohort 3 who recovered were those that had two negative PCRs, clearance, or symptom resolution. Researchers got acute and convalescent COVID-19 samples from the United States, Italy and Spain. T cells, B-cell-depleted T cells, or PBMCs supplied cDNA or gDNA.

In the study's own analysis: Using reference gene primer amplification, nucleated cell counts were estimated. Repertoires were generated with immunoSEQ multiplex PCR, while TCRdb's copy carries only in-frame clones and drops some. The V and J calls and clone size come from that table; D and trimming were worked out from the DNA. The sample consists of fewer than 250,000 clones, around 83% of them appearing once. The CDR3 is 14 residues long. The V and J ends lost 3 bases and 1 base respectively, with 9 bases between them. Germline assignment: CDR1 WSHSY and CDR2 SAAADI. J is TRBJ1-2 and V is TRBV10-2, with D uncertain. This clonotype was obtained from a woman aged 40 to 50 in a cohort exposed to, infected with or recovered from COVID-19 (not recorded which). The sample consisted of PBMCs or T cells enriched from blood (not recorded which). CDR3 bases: TGCGCCAGCAGTGAAGCGATTGTTAACTATGGCTACACCTTC. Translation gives CASSEAIVNYGYTF.